The rows below give T cell receptor beta chains drawn from one sample of a study of cytomegalovirus exposure and HLA in healthy donors. Only in-frame clones appear in the TCRdb table, and some are missing; sequencing was by immunoSEQ multiplex PCR. The sample consists of about 200,000 clones, approximately 80% of them appearing once. Sequencing was performed on PBMCs. The receptors were gathered from a male donor in good health and CMV-seronegative. The CDR3 runs from the conserved cysteine through the conserved F or W. D genes are given only for firm matches. Size is stated for part of the rows, as once, few or many counts, or as a class when the clone is expanded.

>TRBJ2-7|TRBV6-6|few|.
CASSKQDYEQYF
TGTGCCAGCAGCAAACAGGACTACGAGCAGTACTTC
>TRBJ2-7|TRBV4-1|.|TRBD2
CASSRGLAGDYEQYF
TGCGCCAGCAGCCGCGGACTAGCGGGGGACTACGAGCAGTACTTC
>TRBJ2-5|TRBV5-6|few|.
CASSFGRSQETQYF
TGTGCCAGCAGCTTTGGTCGGAGTCAGGAGACCCAGTACTTC
>TRBJ1-1|TRBV10-2|once|TRBD1
CASSEPKDRDAMNTEAFF
TGCGCCAGCAGTGAGCCCAAAGACAGGGACGCCATGAACACTGAAGCTTTCTTT
>TRBJ1-4|TRBV10-2|.|.
CASSEHSSNEKLFF
TGCGCCAGCAGTGAGCACAGCAGTAATGAAAAACTGTTTTTT
>TRBJ1-3|TRBV30|.|TRBD1
CAWSVRGGTGNTIYF
TGTGCCTGGAGTGTACGAGGGGGCACTGGAAACACCATATATTTT
>TRBJ2-2|TRBV5-5|.|TRBD1
CASSLQGVNTGELFF
TGTGCCAGCAGCTTACAGGGGGTGAACACCGGGGAGCTGTTTTTT
>TRBJ2-1|TRBV11-2|.|.
CASSLVPTSRNNEQFF
TGTGCCAGCAGCTTAGTCCCCACTAGCAGAAACAATGAGCAGTTCTTC
>TRBJ2-1|TRBV11-2|.|.
CASSLEGGGSYNEQFF
TGTGCCAGCAGCTTAGAGGGGGGGGGCAGTTACAATGAGCAGTTCTTC
>TRBJ1-5|TRBV4-1|few|.
CASSQSQGGHQPQHF
TGCGCCAGCAGCCAATCACAGGGAGGGCATCAGCCCCAGCATTTT
>TRBJ2-7|TRBV6-5|.|.
CASSSPGKGTYEQYF
TGTGCCAGCAGTTCTCCGGGGAAGGGAACCTACGAGCAGTACTTC
>TRBJ2-2|TRBV19|.|TRBD2
CASSISVSSGHTGELFF
TGTGCCAGTAGTATTTCGGTGTCTAGCGGACACACCGGGGAGCTGTTTTTT
>TRBJ2-3|TRBV5-1|.|TRBD2
CASSPMTSTTDTQYF
TGCGCCAGCAGCCCTATGACTAGCACCACAGATACGCAGTATTTT
>TRBJ2-7|TRBV29-1|.|TRBD2
CSVEVETSGRGEQYF
TGCAGCGTTGAAGTGGAGACTAGCGGGAGGGGCGAGCAGTACTTC
>TRBJ1-1|TRBV7-8|.|TRBD1
CASSLRQGGNTEAFF
TGTGCCAGCAGCCTACGACAGGGGGGGAACACTGAAGCTTTCTTT
>TRBJ2-7|TRBV11-2|.|TRBD2
CASSPTSRPSGQSYEQYF
TGTGCCAGCAGCCCCACATCGCGTCCTAGCGGGCAGTCCTACGAGCAGTACTTC
>TRBJ1-3|TRBV29-1|.|.
CSAMSSGNTIYF
TGCAGCGCCATGTCCTCTGGAAACACCATATATTTT
>TRBJ2-3|TRBV28|.|.
CASSLDPRGTDTQYF
TGTGCCAGCAGTTTAGATCCCAGGGGCACAGATACGCAGTATTTT
>TRBJ2-4|TRBV5-4|.|.
CASSLVGGGENIQYF
TGTGCCAGCAGCTTGGTTGGGGGAGGAGAAAACATTCAGTACTTC
>TRBJ2-7|TRBV27|.|TRBD2
CASSPNVSGSGRSSYEQYF
TGTGCCAGCAGTCCGAACGTATCCGGTAGCGGGAGAAGCTCCTACGAGCAGTACTTC
>TRBJ2-3|TRBV2|.|TRBD1
CASSDDRVGETDTQYF
TGTGCCAGCAGTGACGACAGGGTTGGAGAGACAGATACGCAGTATTTT
>TRBJ2-3|TRBV10-1|.|TRBD2
CASSLAGVDTQYF
TGCGCCAGCAGTTTAGCGGGAGTAGATACGCAGTATTTT
>TRBJ2-1|TRBV19|.|.
CASRPNLDYNEQFF
TGTGCCAGTAGACCAAATCTAGATTACAATGAGCAGTTCTTC
>TRBJ2-1|TRBV4-2|.|TRBD2
CASSLLAGGPNEQFF
TGTGCCAGCAGCCTTCTAGCGGGAGGGCCAAATGAGCAGTTCTTC
>TRBJ2-5|TRBV14|.|TRBD2
CASSPRLAGVPETQYF
TGTGCCAGCAGCCCCCGACTAGCGGGAGTGCCAGAGACCCAGTACTTC
>TRBJ2-7|TRBV28|.|.
CASSPTLARHYEQYF
TGTGCCAGCAGTCCAACCCTAGCGCGACACTACGAGCAGTACTTC
>TRBJ2-1|TRBV7-2|.|TRBD2
CASSLVAGEVNEQFF
TGTGCCAGCAGCTTAGTAGCGGGAGAGGTAAATGAGCAGTTCTTC
>TRBJ2-6|TRBV2|many|.
CASRLGEGLANVLTF
TGTGCCAGCAGGCTAGGAGAGGGTTTAGCCAACGTCCTGACTTTC
>TRBJ2-7|TRBV15|.|.
CATSREERRGTYEQYF
TGTGCCACCAGCAGGGAGGAGCGTAGGGGGACCTACGAGCAGTACTTC
>TRBJ2-7|TRBV29-1|.|TRBD2
CSVSGRAGSGYEQYF
TGCAGCGTCTCCGGTCGAGCGGGAAGCGGCTACGAGCAGTACTTC
>TRBJ2-7|TRBV27|few|.
CASRTTGYEQYF
TGTGCCAGCAGGACAACAGGCTACGAGCAGTACTTC
>TRBJ2-4|TRBV28|once|TRBD1
CASSFGLKGAAKNIQYF
TGTGCCAGCAGTTTCGGCCTAAAGGGGGCCGCCAAAAACATTCAGTACTTC
>TRBJ2-1|TRBV5-4|.|TRBD2
CASSPTSGKSYSYNEQFF
TGTGCCAGCAGCCCGACTAGCGGGAAATCCTACTCCTACAATGAGCAGTTCTTC
>TRBJ1-6|TRBV5-1|once|.
CASSRIRDSPLHF
TGCGCCAGCAGCCGAATTAGAGATTCACCCCTCCACTTT
>TRBJ2-2|TRBV29-1|.|TRBD1
CSVDWTGVTGELFF
TGCAGCGTTGACTGGACAGGGGTTACCGGGGAGCTGTTTTTT
>TRBJ2-3|TRBV6-1|.|TRBD1
CASQGDGDTQYF
TGTGCCAGCCAGGGGGATGGAGATACGCAGTATTTT
>TRBJ1-4|TRBV2|medium-sized|TRBD1
CASRRQGINEKLFF
TGTGCCAGCAGGAGACAGGGAATTAACGAAAAACTGTTTTTT
>TRBJ2-3|TRBV30|.|TRBD2
CAWSMSGGPTDTQYF
TGTGCCTGGAGTATGTCGGGAGGACCCACAGATACGCAGTATTTT
>TRBJ1-2|TRBV7-8|.|TRBD1
CASSPSGTVNYGYTF
TGTGCCAGCAGCCCATCCGGGACAGTGAACTATGGCTACACCTTC
>TRBJ2-7|TRBV5-1|.|.
CASSLRIAQDEQYF
TGCGCCAGCAGCTTGCGGATCGCCCAGGATGAGCAGTACTTC
>TRBJ2-7|TRBV5-1|.|TRBD1
CASSSGTGPFYEQYF
TGCGCCAGCAGCTCCGGGACAGGGCCCTTCTACGAGCAGTACTTC
>TRBJ2-7|TRBV5-5|.|TRBD2
CASSLSGTRTYEQYF
TGTGCCAGCAGCCTGAGCGGGACTCGGACTTACGAGCAGTACTTC